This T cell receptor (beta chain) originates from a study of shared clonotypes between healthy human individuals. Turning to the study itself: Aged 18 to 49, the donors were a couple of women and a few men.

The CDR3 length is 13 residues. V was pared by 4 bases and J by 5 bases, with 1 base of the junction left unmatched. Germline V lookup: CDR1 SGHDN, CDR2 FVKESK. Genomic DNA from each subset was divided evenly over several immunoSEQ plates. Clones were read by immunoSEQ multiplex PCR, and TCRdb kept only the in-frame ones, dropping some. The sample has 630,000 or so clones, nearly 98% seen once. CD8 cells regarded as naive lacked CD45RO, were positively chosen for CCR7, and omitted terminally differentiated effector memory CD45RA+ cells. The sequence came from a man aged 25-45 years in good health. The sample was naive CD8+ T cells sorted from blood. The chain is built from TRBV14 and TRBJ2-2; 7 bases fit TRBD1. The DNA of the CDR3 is TGTGCCAGCAGCCTACAGGGGACCGGGGAGCTGTTTTTT. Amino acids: CASSLQGTGELFF.